The 26 T cell receptor beta chains given below trace back to one sample, sequenced in a study of neurological immune-mediated disorders. TCRdb passed the 5' RACE reads through MiXCR, listing each CDR3 protein once. Of just under 45,000 distinct CDR3 sequences in the sample, about an eighth were seen once. The sample comprised PBMCs. These receptor sequences come from a female donor in good health.

Many counts were recorded for this clonotype. The J gene is TRBJ2-7, the V gene TRBV10-3; the match to TRBD1 covers 9 bases. The CDR3 consists of 14 residues. Losses at the gene ends were 5 bases for V and 5 bases for J; bases not matched to a gene: 7. Germline loops: CDR1 ENHRY, CDR2 SYGVKD. CDR3 DNA sequence: TGTGCCATCAGTTCGGGACAGGGATTCGACGAGCAGTACTTC. It is translated as CAISSGQGFDEQYF.

This clonotype was detected ten times or more. The chain has TRBV5-1 and TRBJ1-6; D call uncertain. Germline V gives CDR1 SGHRS, CDR2 YFSETQ. CDR3 size: 15 residues. With 5 bases removed from V and 0 bases from J, the gap between germline ends came to 9 bases. This chain's CDR3 is CASRLRSSYNSPLHF. Here the CDR3 DNA reads TGCGCCAGCAGGCTCAGGAGCTCCTATAATTCACCCCTCCACTTT.

Comments on this clonotype: The CDR3 does not close with the conserved phenylalanine or tryptophan, likely indicating a read error. The chain employs TRBV18 and TRBJ1-2, with D possibly being TRBD1 (5 bases). Trimming removed 3 bases at V and 2 bases at J, with 10 bases between. The length of the CDR3 is 14 residues. CDR1 and CDR2 from the germline V gene are KGHSH and LQKENI. The chain's CDR3 is CASSPGRGNYGYTS. The CDR3 DNA sequence: TGTGCCAGCTCACCGGGGCGCGGGAACTATGGCTACACCTCC.

This clonotype was counted at least ten times. The rearrangement uses TRBV5-1 and TRBJ2-5, with 8 positions matching TRBD2. The CDR3 is made up of 14 amino acids. Germline V gives CDR1 SGHRS, CDR2 YFSETQ. Trimming at V came to 5 bases and at J to 1 base, leaving 4 bases not matched to a gene. CDR3 in amino acids: CASRISGAQETQYF. In DNA form, the CDR3 reads TGCGCCAGCAGGATTAGCGGGGCCCAAGAGACCCAGTACTTC.

This clonotype was found a few times. The chain employs TRBV4-1 and TRBJ1-1; the match to TRBD1 covers 7 bases. The CDR3 contains 15 residues. The J segment lost 6 bases and the V segment lost 3 bases, leaving 10 bases of the junction unmatched. The germline CDR1 and CDR2 sequences are MGHRA and YSYEKL. The CDR3 region has the DNA TGCGCCAGCAGCCACCCGACAGGGCTGGGCGCTGAAGCTTTCTTT. Translation: CASSHPTGLGAEAFF.

The V gene is TRBV7-2, the J gene TRBJ1-1, with D unresolved. Deletions cut 5 bases from V and 0 bases from J, with 28 bases between. Germline V gene lookup returns CDR1 SGHTA and CDR2 FQGNSA. The length of the CDR3 is 20 residues. CDR3 in DNA: TGTGCCAGCAGCGGGAACACGGACGGCGTCCTCTCCCCCGTGAACACTGAAGCTTTCTTT. Its translation is CASSGNTDGVLSPVNTEAFF.

This clonotype was counted many times. The V and J genes are TRBV28 and TRBJ1-5, with D tentatively TRBD1 (5 bases). This CDR3 contains 14 residues. The V gene lost 7 bases and the J gene lost 0 bases, with 10 bases spanning the gap. Germline loops: CDR1 MDHEN, CDR2 SYDVKM. CDR3 sequence: CASTPGTSNQPQHF. CDR3 DNA sequence: TGTGCCAGCACCCCAGGGACTAGCAATCAGCCCCAGCATTTT.

This clonotype was detected once. A much larger clone differs by one base, so this may be a read error. Because it lacks the conserved phenylalanine or tryptophan at the end, this CDR3 is likely a read error. No DNA is shown, since the ends of the CDR3 on it are uncertain; the CDR3 is the one TCRdb lists. The rearrangement links TRBV6-4 to TRBJ2-3; no DNA check was done on the table's D call, TRBD1. Germline values: CDR1 MRHNA, CDR2 SNTAGT. The CDR3 is 12 residues long, counting both termini. The CDR3 reads CASSDSAGPRYI.

This clonotype was counted at least ten times. V usage is TRBV20-1 and J usage is TRBJ1-5, with TRBD1 matching 11 bases. The length of the CDR3 is 15 residues. The V and J ends lost 5 bases and 4 bases, in that order; junction bases with no gene match: 7. From germline, CDR1 is DFQATT and CDR2 SNEGSKA (reference sequence). This CDR3 is CSADRTGGGNQPQHF. The DNA of the CDR3 is TGCAGTGCTGACCGGACAGGGGGCGGAAATCAGCCCCAGCATTTT.

Ten or more counts support this clonotype. The rearrangement joins TRBV18 to TRBJ2-1; no definite D call. CDR1 KGHSH and CDR2 LQKENI come from the germline V gene. The CDR3 length is 14 residues. Trimming shortened V by 4 bases and J by 1 base, and 8 bases separated the two germline ends. CDR3 sequence reads: CASSQQRSYNEQFF. CDR3 DNA: TGTGCCAGCTCACAACAGAGGTCCTACAATGAGCAGTTCTTC.

Points on this clonotype: At one of its ends the junction is not consistent with the germline gene, which may arise from a read error. The chain couples TRBV18 to TRBJ2-5, with TRBD2 as a possible D gene (6 bases). CDR1 is KGHSH and CDR2 is LQKENI in the germline V gene. The CDR3 covers 14 residues. CDR3 DNA sequence: TGTACCAGCTCACAAAACGGGGGTGGAGAGACCCAGTACTTC. Its protein product is CTSSQNGGGETQYF. The variable domain in full, completed from reference TRBV18 and TRBJ2-5, reads NAGVMQNPRHLVRRRGQEARLRCSPMKGHSHVYWYRQLPEEGLKFMVYLQKENIIDESGMPKERFSAEFPKEGPSILRIQQVVRGDSAAYFCTSSQNGGGETQYFGPGTRLLVL.

On this clonotype: This may stem from a read error, because a much larger clone lies one nucleotide away. The genes are TRBV5-1 and TRBJ1-1, with D unclear. From germline, CDR1 is SGHRS and CDR2 YFSETQ. The CDR3 is 15 residues long. The CDR3 sequence: CARSFAGPGNTEAFF. The CDR3 bases are TGCGCCAGAAGCTTTGCAGGACCGGGGAACACTGAAGCTTTCTTT.

This clonotype was seen ten or more times. The V gene is TRBV5-1, the J gene TRBJ2-1; 12 nucleotides line up with TRBD2. The germline V gene encodes CDR1 SGHRS and CDR2 YFSETQ. The V segment lost 4 bases and the J segment 6 bases; nucleotides outside the gene matches: 5. The CDR3 runs 15 residues. CDR3 region: CASSQTSGSGNEQFF. Written as DNA, the CDR3 is TGCGCCAGCAGCCAGACTAGCGGGAGTGGCAATGAGCAGTTCTTC.

There are a few counts of this clonotype. V gene TRBV5-1 combines with J gene TRBJ2-1; the D is unclear. V was shortened by 0 bases and J by 8 bases, with 15 bases between the two germline ends. Germline CDR1 is SGHRS and CDR2 is YFSETQ. This CDR3 is 15 amino acids long. This CDR3 reads CASSLVPQRSDEQFF. DNA for the CDR3: TGCGCCAGCAGCTTGGTCCCCCAGAGGTCCGATGAGCAGTTCTTC. The full variable domain, in which reference TRBV5-1 and TRBJ2-1 provide the parts outside the CDR3, is KAGVTQTPRYLIKTRGQQVTLSCSPISGHRSVSWYQQTPGQGLQFLFEYFSETQRNKGNFPGRFSGRQFSNSRSEMNVSTLELGDSALYLCASSLVPQRSDEQFFGPGTRLTVL.

There are many counts of this clonotype. V is TRBV5-1 and J is TRBJ1-1; perhaps TRBD1 as D (5 bases). There are 14 residues in the CDR3. Trimming shortened V by 3 bases and J by 1 base, and 10 bases separated the two germline ends. Germline V gives CDR1 SGHRS, CDR2 YFSETQ. This chain's CDR3 is CASSSATGNTEAFF. In nucleotides, the CDR3 is TGCGCCAGCAGCTCAGCAACAGGGAACACTGAAGCTTTCTTT.

This clonotype was picked up many times. This rearrangement joins TRBV12-3 or TRBV12-4 to TRBJ2-5, with 10 positions matching TRBD1. The CDR3 is 15 amino acids. Unmatched junction bases numbered 3, after V lost 2 bases and J lost 3 bases. The CDR3 nucleotides read TGTGCCAGCAGTTTAAGGACAGGGGGAAAAGAGACCCAGTACTTC. Translated, it gives CASSLRTGGKETQYF.

For this clonotype: The junction departs from germline at one end; a sequencing error may be responsible. This chain connects TRBV9 to TRBJ1-1; D is uncertain. Germline-derived CDR1 and CDR2 are SGDLS and YYNGEE. CDR3 length equals 15 residues. CDR3: CGSSVRWAGNTEAFF. DNA of the CDR3: TGTGGCAGCAGCGTAAGGTGGGCAGGGAACACTGAAGCTTTCTTT.

This clonotype was seen many times. The chain uses TRBV6-1 and TRBJ2-1; D is ambiguous. Germline values: CDR1 MNHNS, CDR2 SASEGT. The V end was cut by 6 bases, the J end by 0 bases, with 9 bases between. CDR3 length: 14 residues. CDR3 sequence reads: CASRIVSSYNEQFF. Here the CDR3 DNA reads TGTGCCAGCAGAATAGTAAGCTCCTACAATGAGCAGTTCTTC.

The chain uses TRBV4-2 and TRBJ2-5; TRBD1 or TRBD2 may be the D gene (5 bases each). The CDR3 is 15 residues long. Per the germline V gene, CDR1 is LGHNA and CDR2 is YNFKEQ. The V gene lost 4 bases and the J gene lost 1 base, with 13 bases spanning the gap. DNA of the CDR3: TGTGCCAGCAGCCCACGGACGGGGCCCCAAGAGACCCAGTACTTC. Translation: CASSPRTGPQETQYF.

This clonotype was seen at least ten times. This chain connects TRBV5-1 to TRBJ1-5; TRBD1 agrees at 7 bases. Germline values: CDR1 SGHRS, CDR2 YFSETQ. The CDR3 runs to 14 residues. V lost 4 bases and J lost 4; bases outside the gene matches: 5. Written as DNA, the CDR3 is TGCGCCAGCAGCCCCTCAGGGGGGAATCAGCCCCAGCATTTT. As protein: CASSPSGGNQPQHF.

Many counts were recorded for this clonotype. This sequence joins TRBV3-1 and TRBJ1-1; possibly TRBD1 for D (6 bases). Germline CDR1 is LGHDT and CDR2 is YNNKEL (reference sequence). V lost 1 base, J lost 0 bases, and 9 bases lay in between. CDR3 length: 15 amino acids. The CDR3 sequence: CASSQGQVMNTEAFF. As DNA, the CDR3 is TGTGCCAGCAGCCAAGGACAGGTGATGAACACTGAAGCTTTCTTT.

Many counts were recorded for this clonotype. The V and J genes are TRBV12-3 or TRBV12-4 and TRBJ1-6, with D possibly being TRBD1 (6 bases). This CDR3 is built from 13 residues. V gave up 8 bases and J gave up 7 bases, with 12 bases separating them. The CDR3 DNA reads as TGTGCCAGCCCTGGGGGGGGCAATTCACCCCTCCACTTT. This sequence encodes CASPGGGNSPLHF.

J is TRBJ2-1 and V is TRBV10-3; D might be TRBD2 (6 bases). The germline V and J ends were trimmed by 2 bases and 3 bases, with 11 bases remaining between them. The CDR3 totals 15 residues. Germline CDR1 is ENHRY and CDR2 is SYGVKD. The CDR3 is CAISETRGIYNEQFF. The CDR3 nucleotides read TGTGCCATCAGTGAGACACGGGGGATCTACAATGAGCAGTTCTTC.

This clonotype was recorded at least ten times. The chain carries TRBV6-2 or TRBV6-3 and TRBJ1-5, with D unclear. The CDR3 length is 14 residues. The germline gives CDR1 MNHEY, CDR2 SVGEGT. V dropped 4 bases and J dropped 2 bases, with 9 bases sitting between them. CDR3 sequence reads: CASSLTAGNQPQHF. The CDR3 nucleotides read TGTGCCAGCAGTTTAACGGCCGGCAATCAGCCCCAGCATTTT.

This clonotype has ten or more counts. The V call is TRBV5-8, the J call TRBJ2-5; the match to TRBD2 covers 13 bases. Germline assignment: CDR1 SGHTS and CDR2 YDEGEE. V dropped 4 bases and J dropped 5; count of bases not matched to a gene: 11. This CDR3 comprises 17 residues. CDR3 residues: CASSVGLAGTAGETQYF. CDR3 sequence (DNA): TGTGCCAGCAGCGTGGGACTAGCGGGGACAGCTGGGGAGACCCAGTACTTC.

The chain is built from TRBV30 and TRBJ2-7, with TRBD1 matching over 7 bases. With 5 bases clipped from V and 3 bases from J, the junction kept 7 bases outside the gene matches. Germline CDR1 reads GTSNPN; CDR2 reads SVGIG (reference sequence). The CDR3 length is 13 residues. The CDR3 region is CAWDREISYEQYF. CDR3 in DNA: TGTGCCTGGGACAGGGAAATTAGCTACGAGCAGTACTTC.